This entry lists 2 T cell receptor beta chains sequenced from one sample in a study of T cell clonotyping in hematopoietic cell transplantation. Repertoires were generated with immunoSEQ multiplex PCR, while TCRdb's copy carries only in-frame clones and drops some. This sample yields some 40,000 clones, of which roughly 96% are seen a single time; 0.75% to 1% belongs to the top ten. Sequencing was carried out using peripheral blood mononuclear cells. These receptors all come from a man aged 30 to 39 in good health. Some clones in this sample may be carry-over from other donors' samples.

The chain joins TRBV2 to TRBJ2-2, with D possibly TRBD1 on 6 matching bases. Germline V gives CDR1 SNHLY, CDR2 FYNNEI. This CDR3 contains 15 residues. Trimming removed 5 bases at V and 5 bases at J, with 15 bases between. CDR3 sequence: CASSYREMNTGELFF. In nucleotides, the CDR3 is TGTGCCAGCAGTTACAGGGAAATGAATACCGGGGAGCTGTTTTTT.

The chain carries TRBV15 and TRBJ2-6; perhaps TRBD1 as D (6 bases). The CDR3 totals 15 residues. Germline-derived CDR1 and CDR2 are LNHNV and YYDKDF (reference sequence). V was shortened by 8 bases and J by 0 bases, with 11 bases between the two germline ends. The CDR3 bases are TGTGCCACCGATACAGGGACCTCTGGGGCCAACGTCCTGACTTTC. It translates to CATDTGTSGANVLTF.